This T cell receptor beta chain was retrieved from a study of CD4 T cells in relation to SARS-CoV-2 and coronaviruses. About the study: After 10 days of antigen culture, PBMC TCR beta CDR3s were sequenced. Study results and limitations: Pre-pandemic and post-infection samples never came from the same donor.

TCRdb's table, derived via immunoSEQ multiplex PCR, lists solely in-frame clones and lacks some. The data show roughly 20,000 clones, less than 70% seen once. The unexposed donors gave CD4+ T cells in 2011-2018, prior to COVID-19. After roughly 9 days of culture, CD4+ T cells were isolated. As cell numbers allowed, unexposed-donor CD4+ T cells faced SARS-CoV-2 S/N and four cold-coronavirus spikes. On days 3 and 7, cultures got half fresh IL-2 medium. This CDR3 region has 16 residues. With 0 bases removed from V and 1 base from J, the gap between germline ends came to 12 bases. CDR1 is SGHTA and CDR2 is FQGNSA in the germline V gene. Note on this clone: Its antigen is undetermined.

The V call is TRBV7-2, the J call TRBJ1-1; D is undetermined. The receptor was isolated from a human donor in good health. Sequenced sample: CD4+ T cells from PBMCs, cultured in vitro. CDR3 protein: CASSLAYVRRNTEAFF. For the CDR3, the DNA is TGTGCCAGCAGCTTAGCGTACGTCAGGCGGAACACTGAAGCTTTCTTT.